Below, 20 T cell receptor beta chains from the same sample are listed, as sequenced in a study of shared clonotypes between healthy human individuals. Profiling relied on immunoSEQ multiplex PCR, and the TCRdb table lists in-frame clones only, not all of them. The sample holds under 550,000 clones, 95% to 97% seen once. What was sequenced was naive CD4+ T cells sorted from blood. Subset specified: CD45RA+ positively selected. These receptors came from a woman aged 30 to 39 in good health.

This chain connects TRBV7-2 to TRBJ2-5; D unresolved. Matching the DNA end better, TRBJ2-7 makes the J call doubtful. Germline CDR1 is SGHTA and CDR2 is FQGNSA. The CDR3 totals 14 residues. The CDR3 loop is CASSTRRSSYEQYF. DNA of the CDR3: TGTGCCAGCAGCACCCGCCGGAGCTCCTACGAGCAGTACTTC.

The V gene is TRBV28, the J gene TRBJ2-3; D unclear. The CDR3 runs 13 residues. Germline V gene data show CDR1 as MDHEN and CDR2 as SYDVKM. The V end lost 6 bases, the J end lost 4 bases, and 11 bases lay between the germline ends. CDR3 loop: CASRMTSADTQYF. DNA of the CDR3: TGTGCCAGCAGAATGACCTCGGCAGATACGCAGTATTTT.

This rearrangement joins TRBV7-2 to TRBJ1-1; a possible D gene is TRBD1 (5 bases). The ends were cut back, 4 bases at V and 4 bases at J, with 16 bases in the middle. Germline CDR1 reads SGHTA; CDR2 reads FQGNSA. The CDR3 is 15 amino acids. The CDR3 nucleotides read TGTGCCAGCAGCTACTCCCGGGGGACCACCACTGAAGCTTTCTTT. This sequence encodes CASSYSRGTTTEAFF.

The chain has TRBV29-1 and TRBJ1-1; a possible D gene is TRBD1 (6 bases). The germline CDR1 and CDR2 sequences are SQVTM and ANQGSEA. Between the trimmed V and J ends, which lost 4 bases and 0 bases, there was a span of 9 bases. The CDR3 contains 13 residues. The CDR3 loop is CSVVGALNTEAFF. The CDR3 DNA reads as TGCAGCGTTGTGGGGGCTTTGAACACTGAAGCTTTCTTT.

This chain links TRBV18 with TRBJ2-7; 7 bases fit TRBD1. The CDR3 length is 20 residues. V dropped 1 base and J dropped 1; count of bases not matched to a gene: 19. CDR1 is KGHSH, CDR2 LQKENI, per germline. The CDR3 sequence: CASSPLPPTGIIAVSYEQYF. The CDR3 DNA follows: TGTGCCAGCTCACCACTACCCCCGACAGGGATTATTGCGGTTTCCTACGAGCAGTACTTC.

CDR3 DNA: TGTGCCAGCAGTTTGCCAGGGGGTAATCAGCCCCAGCATTTT. Translated: CASSLPGGNQPQHF. The J gene is TRBJ1-5, the V gene TRBV28, with 7 bases fitting TRBD1. V shed 3 bases, J shed 4 bases, and the junction held 3 bases outside the gene matches. This CDR3 is built from 14 residues. Germline CDR1 reads MDHEN; CDR2 reads SYDVKM.

The chain carries TRBV9 and TRBJ2-5; the D gene is possibly TRBD1 (5 bases). Trimming took 4 bases from V and 5 from J, leaving 15 bases between them. The CDR3 has 14 residues. Germline lookup yields CDR1 SGDLS and CDR2 YYNGEE. The CDR3, as DNA: TGTGCCAGCAGCTCTAGGGGTATGCGGGAGACCCAGTACTTC. Its protein product is CASSSRGMRETQYF.

The rearrangement uses TRBV10-3 and TRBJ2-7; TRBD1 matches at 7 bases. The V gene's germline CDR1 is ENHRY and CDR2 SYGVKD. The V gene end was trimmed by 8 bases and the J gene end by 5 bases; junction bases not matched to a gene: 6. The CDR3 sequence is 12 residues long. The CDR3 bases are TGTGCCATCCGTCGGCAGGGGGACGAGCAGTACTTC. Protein: CAIRRQGDEQYF.

V and J are TRBV27 and TRBJ2-2; D tentatively reads TRBD1 or TRBD2 (5 bases each). Germline V lookup: CDR1 MNHEY, CDR2 SMNVEV (reference sequence). The CDR3 covers 16 residues. V lost 6 bases to trimming and J lost 1 base, with 15 bases between them. The CDR3 DNA follows: TGTGCCAGCAGCCGCCCGGGGCGCAAGAACACCGGGGAGCTGTTTTTT. Its protein is CASSRPGRKNTGELFF.

The chain has TRBV2 and TRBJ2-5, with 8 positions matching TRBD2. The DNA end lines up better with TRBJ2-7; the J call may be wrong. CDR1 and CDR2 (germline): SNHLY, FYNNEI. CDR3 length: 14 amino acids. In nucleotides, the CDR3 is TGTGCCAGCAAACAAAGCGGGAGTACCTACGAGCAGTACTTC. Translation: CASKQSGSTYEQYF.

This chain links TRBV5-1 with TRBJ2-7, with 9 bases fitting TRBD1. The V gene's germline CDR1 is SGHRS and CDR2 YFSETQ. This CDR3 is 21 amino acids long. The V gene end was trimmed by 1 base and the J gene end by 6 bases; junction bases not matched to a gene: 26. The CDR3 DNA sequence: TGCGCCAGCAGCTTGTCTCGAGCAACGATCTATACAGGGGGCCCTGGTCTCGAGCAGTACTTC. Encoded protein: CASSLSRATIYTGGPGLEQYF.

The chain joins TRBV11-1 to TRBJ2-7, with a tentative D call TRBD2 (5 bases). The V end was cut by 5 bases, the J end by 0 bases, with 17 bases between. CDR3 length equals 16 residues. Germline CDR1 and CDR2: SGHAT and FQDESV (reference sequence). The CDR3 DNA reads as TGTGCCAGCAGCCCGCTAGCTCGGTCTGGCTCCTACGAGCAGTACTTC. It translates to CASSPLARSGSYEQYF.

The chain recombines TRBV30 with TRBJ1-1; D might be TRBD1 (5 bases). Germline V gene sequence: CDR1 GTSNPN, CDR2 SVGIG (reference sequence). The CDR3 has 15 amino acids. With 4 bases removed from V and 7 bases from J, the gap between germline ends came to 22 bases. The CDR3 coding sequence is TGTGCCTGGATTCGGGAGGGGACTCCGAACCGTGAAGCTTTCTTT. Translated: CAWIREGTPNREAFF.

The genes are TRBV20-1 and TRBJ2-7, with a possible D match to TRBD2 (7 bases). The germline gives CDR1 DFQATT, CDR2 SNEGSKA (reference sequence). This CDR3 has 10 residues. With 6 bases removed from V and 8 bases from J, the gap between germline ends came to 11 bases. As DNA, the CDR3 is TGCAGTGCGAGGGGGGGACAGCAGTACTTC. Translation gives CSARGGQQYF.

This chain uses TRBV5-6 with TRBJ1-2, with D unclear. The germline V and J ends were trimmed by 3 bases and 8 bases, with 11 bases remaining between them. Germline lookup yields CDR1 SGHDT and CDR2 YYEEEE. CDR3 size: 12 residues. The CDR3 spells CASSYLGFGYTF. In nucleotides, the CDR3 is TGTGCCAGCAGCTACCTGGGTTTCGGCTACACCTTC.

This chain uses TRBV30 with TRBJ2-3; no clear D. Germline CDR1 GTSNPN, CDR2 SVGIG (reference sequence). The CDR3 has 13 residues. Trimming removed 1 base from V and 5 bases from J, with 10 bases in between. The CDR3 coding sequence is TGTGCCTGGAGTGAGATAGCCCAAGATACGCAGTATTTT. Protein: CAWSEIAQDTQYF. The full variable domain, completed using reference TRBV30 and TRBJ2-3, is SQTIHQWPATLVQPVGSPLSLECTVEGTSNPNLYWYRQAAGRGLQLLFYSVGIGQISSEVPQNLSASRPQDRQFILSSKKLLLSDSGFYLCAWSEIAQDTQYFGPGTRLTVL.

The chain employs TRBV12-2 and TRBJ1-4. TRBV12-2 is a listed pseudogene. The CDR3 sequence is 19 residues long. Here the CDR3 DNA reads TGTGCAAGTCGCTTAGCGCTAATCAGGGGGAGGGCAACTAATGAAAAACTGTTTTTT. Translating gives CASRLALIRGRATNEKLFF.

CDR3: CASSFVSRSYEQYF. In DNA, the CDR3 is TGTGCCAGCAGTTTTGTCTCGCGCTCCTACGAGCAGTACTTC. The gene calls are TRBV27 and TRBJ2-7, with D unresolved. V lost 3 bases, J lost 0 bases, and 9 bases lay in between. From germline, CDR1 is MNHEY and CDR2 SMNVEV (reference sequence). CDR3 length: 14 amino acids.

CDR3 in DNA: TGTGCCAGCAACAGGGGAGAAGGGGAGACCCAGTACTTC. This encodes CASNRGEGETQYF. V usage is TRBV13 and J usage is TRBJ2-5; 7 bases align to TRBD1. Germline values: CDR1 PRHDT, CDR2 FYEKMQ (reference sequence). The CDR3 length is 13 residues. The ends lost 7 bases at V and 5 bases at J; junction bases unmatched: 7.

The gene calls are TRBV19 and TRBJ2-7, with TRBD2 identical over 13 bases. CDR1 is LNHDA, CDR2 SQIVND, per germline (reference sequence). Germline trimming cut 1 base from V and 2 bases from J; bases unmatched to any gene: 2. This CDR3 region has 16 residues. CDR3 DNA: TGTGCCAGTAGTATAGGTGGGACTAGCGGGACCTACGAGCAGTACTTC. Translation: CASSIGGTSGTYEQYF.